This T cell receptor (beta chain) was identified in a study of T cells in Graves' hyperthyroidism and ophthalmopathy. Study findings and constraints: In blood, most of the thyroid clonotypes expanded above 0.001 were also present. Ophthalmopathy and stable hyperthyroidism were separated by a 13 V-J model.

A note on this clonotype: Its antigen is unidentified.

TCR beta CDR3 regions were amplified from RNA. HTBI primers were used for first-round RT-PCR of the TCR CDR3. A single record per CDR3 protein comes from TCRdb applying MiXCR to the multiplex PCR reads. Of 480,000 or so distinct CDR3 sequences in the sample, over 45% were seen once. Germline V lookup: CDR1 SQVTM, CDR2 ANQGSEA. The length of the CDR3 is 13 residues. The junction had 6 bases not matched to a gene; V was cut back by 6 bases and J by 4 bases. This TCR was recovered from an adult woman with Graves' disease, either hyperthyroidism or ophthalmopathy (not recorded which). Sequencing was carried out using peripheral blood or thyroid tissue (not recorded which). The chain combines TRBV29-1 with TRBJ1-1; 9 bases are a match to TRBD1. This CDR3 is CSVPTGGSTEAFF. CDR3 DNA: TGCAGCGTCCCGACAGGGGGTAGCACTGAAGCTTTCTTT. The whole variable domain, filled in from reference TRBV29-1 and TRBJ1-1, reads SAVISQKPSRDICQRGTSLTIQCQVDSQVTMMFWYRQQPGQSLTLIATANQGSEATYESGFVIDKFPISRPNLTFSTLTVSNMSPEDSSIYLCSVPTGGSTEAFFGQGTRLTVV.